The clone carrying this T cell receptor (beta chain) has a handful of counts. This sample is part of a study of blood T cell repertoires in COVID-19. Germline assignment: CDR1 PRHDT and CDR2 FYEKMQ (reference sequence). The CDR3 totals 14 residues. The V gene lost 4 bases and the J gene lost 2 bases, with 11 bases spanning the gap. Only in-frame clones appear in the TCRdb table, and some are missing; sequencing was by immunoSEQ multiplex PCR. The table records over 250,000 clones, approximately 86% of them present only once. The V call is TRBV13, the J call TRBJ1-2; a weak D match, TRBD1 (5 bases). Sequenced sample: PBMCs or T cells enriched from blood (not recorded which). The origin of this receptor is a woman aged 18-29 years who had recovered from COVID-19. The CDR3 loop is CASSSPGQNYGYTF. In nucleotides, the CDR3 is TGTGCCAGCAGCTCCCCTGGACAAAACTATGGCTACACCTTC.